The sample holds many counts of the clone carrying this T cell receptor (beta chain). Its target is unknown. This specimen comes from a study of human T cells and chemical hapten exposure. Study-level background: The use of 2% DPC on about 2 cm by about 2 cm of upper inner arm skin constituted sensitization.

CDR1 and CDR2 (germline): LGHDT, YNNKEL (reference sequence). The CDR3 has 13 residues. Trimming at V came to 5 bases and at J to 9 bases, leaving 4 bases not matched to a gene. Time point given: patch test 1, 2 weeks after DPC sensitization. Treatment given: therapeutic diphenylcyclopropenone sensitization with weekly scalp DPC. Blood sampling preceded each patch test application. Study-level results: Positively correlated with patch test score were the counts of PT1 expanded TCRs.

The library tagged individual cDNA molecules with unique molecular identifiers. MiXCR was run by TCRdb on the RACE reads, yielding one entry per CDR3 protein. The profile shows approximately 90,000 distinct CDR3 sequences, 12% of them singletons. The sample consisted of whole blood, taken in connection with sensitization to the hapten diphenylcyclopropenone (DPC). The clonotype originates from a woman in her thirties or forties with alopecia areata. Some clones in this sample may be carry-over from other donors' samples. The chain is built from TRBV3-1 and TRBJ1-5, with TRBD1 matching over 10 bases. This CDR3 is CASSRTGGVPQHF. The DNA of the CDR3 is TGTGCCAGCAGCAGGACAGGGGGGGTGCCCCAGCATTTT.